This TCR beta chain comes out of a study of CD8+ T cells in alopecia areata. About the study: Tofacitinib was taken orally by treated patients, and the dose was 5 to 10 mg twice daily. Broader study findings: Mice showed TCR sharing more clearly than patients did, possibly owing to HLA. Especially in alopecia totalis/universalis, lesional scalp showed greater clonality than normal scalp did. Expanded CD8+ clones among the top 100, and scalp clonality, were significantly decreased by tofacitinib.

Between the trimmed V and J ends, which lost 1 base and 7 bases, there was a span of 8 bases. CDR1 and CDR2 (germline): GTSNPN, SVGIG (reference sequence). The CDR3 is made up of 13 amino acids. This clone was observed a few times. Its antigen is not known. The sample's treatment: oral pan-JAK inhibitor, 5-10 mg twice daily. Extracted RNA was reverse transcribed into cDNA, the sequencing template. Profiled with immunoSEQ multiplex PCR; TCRdb holds only in-frame clones, not every one. The profile shows about 290,000 clones, 55% to 70% of them singletons. The input for sequencing was CD4+ T cells sorted from blood, taken at week 24, from a patient treated with tofacitinib. This TCR was sampled from a human donor with alopecia areata. This chain uses TRBV30 with TRBJ1-6; D ambiguous. As DNA, the CDR3 is TGTGCCTGGAGTGACAGCTTCAATTCACCCCTCCACTTT. Translation: CAWSDSFNSPLHF.